Listed below are T cell receptor beta chains from one sample, sequenced in a study of T cell responses to AZD1222 COVID-19 vaccine. Here immunoSEQ multiplex PCR was the method, and the copy in TCRdb shows in-frame clones only, minus some. The sample records around 140,000 clones, around 94% being singletons. Specimen: peripheral blood, collected after recovery from COVID-19. The receptors derive from an adult who had recovered from COVID-19. Each CDR3 is given with its conserved first and last residue. The order of the fields is J gene, V gene, D gene, CDR3 DNA, CDR3 protein. The D gene is left open where the match is weak.

>TRBJ2-7|TRBV28|TRBD1
TGTGCCAGCAACTCCCGGGACAGGGCCCCCTACGAGCAGTACTTC
CASNSRDRAPYEQYF
>TRBJ2-7|TRBV12-3/TRBV12-4|-
TGTGCCAGCTCCCTTGGAGGGTCCTACGAGCAGTACTTC
CASSLGGSYEQYF
>TRBJ1-1|TRBV29-1|-
TGCAGCGTTGAGTGGGGGGTCCATGAAGCTTTCTTT
CSVEWGVHEAFF
>TRBJ2-1|TRBV24-1|-
TGTGCCACCAGTGAGCCCGCCGTCCACAGCTCCTACAATGAGCAGTTCTTC
CATSEPAVHSSYNEQFF
>TRBJ1-2|TRBV19|-
TGTGCCAGTAGTATAGCCGCTAACTATGGCTACACCTTC
CASSIAANYGYTF
>TRBJ2-7|TRBV9|-
TGTGCCAGCAGCGTAGGGGACGAGCAGTACTTC
CASSVGDEQYF
>TRBJ2-7|TRBV4-1|TRBD2
TGCGCCAGCAGCCAAGAAGAGTCTAGCGGGAGCCTTGCCTACGAGCAGTACTTC
CASSQEESSGSLAYEQYF
>TRBJ2-3|TRBV28|-
TGTGCCAGCAGTTTTCACTCGGGGGGCGCCCCCACAGATACGCAGTATTTT
CASSFHSGGAPTDTQYF
>TRBJ1-6|TRBV2|-
TGTGCCAGCAGTGGTGGACCCCTCCACTTT
CASSGGPLHF
>TRBJ1-1|TRBV28|-
TGTGCCAGCAGATTTCTTTCAGGGGTAGGCACTGAAGCTTTCTTT
CASRFLSGVGTEAFF